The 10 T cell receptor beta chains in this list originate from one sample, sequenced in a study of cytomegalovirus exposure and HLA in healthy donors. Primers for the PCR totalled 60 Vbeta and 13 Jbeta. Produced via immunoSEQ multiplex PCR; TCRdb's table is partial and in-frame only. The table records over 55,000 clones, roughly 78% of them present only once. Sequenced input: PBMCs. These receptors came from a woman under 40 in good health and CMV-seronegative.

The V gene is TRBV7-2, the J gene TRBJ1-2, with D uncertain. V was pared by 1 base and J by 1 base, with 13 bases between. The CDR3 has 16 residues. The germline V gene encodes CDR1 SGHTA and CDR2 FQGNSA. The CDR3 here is CASSLDRTVGNYGYTF. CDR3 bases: TGTGCCAGCAGCTTAGATAGGACTGTTGGTAACTATGGCTACACCTTC.

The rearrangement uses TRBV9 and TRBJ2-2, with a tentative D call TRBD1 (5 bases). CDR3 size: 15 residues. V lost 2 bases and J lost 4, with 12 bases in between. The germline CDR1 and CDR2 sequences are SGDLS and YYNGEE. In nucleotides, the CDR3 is TGTGCCAGCAGCGTGCGTCAGGGTGTCACCGGGGAGCTGTTTTTT. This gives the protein CASSVRQGVTGELFF.

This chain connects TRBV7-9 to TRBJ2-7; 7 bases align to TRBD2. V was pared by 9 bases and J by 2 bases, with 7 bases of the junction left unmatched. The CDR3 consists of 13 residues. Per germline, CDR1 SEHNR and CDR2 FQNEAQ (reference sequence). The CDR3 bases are TGTGCCAGTTTCCGGGAGGAGACCTACGAGCAGTACTTC. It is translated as CASFREETYEQYF. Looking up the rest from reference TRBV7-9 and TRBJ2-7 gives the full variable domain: DTGVSQNPRHKITKRGQNVTFRCDPISEHNRLYWYRQTLGQGPEFLTYFQNEAQLEKSRLLSDRFSAERPKGSFSTLEIQRTEQGDSAMYLCASFREETYEQYFGPGTRLTVT.

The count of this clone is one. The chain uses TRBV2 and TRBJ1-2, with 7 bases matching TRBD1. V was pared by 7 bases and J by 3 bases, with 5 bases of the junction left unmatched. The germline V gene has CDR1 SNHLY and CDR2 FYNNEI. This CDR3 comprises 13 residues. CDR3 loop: CASKGTVHYGYTF. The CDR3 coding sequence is TGTGCCAGCAAGGGGACAGTACACTATGGCTACACCTTC. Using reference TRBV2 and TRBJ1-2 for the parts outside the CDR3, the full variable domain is EPEVTQTPSHQVTQMGQEVILRCVPISNHLYFYWYRQILGQKVEFLVSFYNNEISEKSEIFDDQFSVERPDGSNFTLKIRSTKLEDSAMYFCASKGTVHYGYTFGSGTRLTVV.

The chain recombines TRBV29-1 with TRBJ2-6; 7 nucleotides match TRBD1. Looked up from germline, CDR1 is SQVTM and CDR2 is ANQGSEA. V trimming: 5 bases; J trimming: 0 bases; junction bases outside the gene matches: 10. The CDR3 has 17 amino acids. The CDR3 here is CSVSDRAVNSGANVLTF. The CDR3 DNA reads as TGCAGCGTTTCCGACAGGGCCGTTAACTCTGGGGCCAACGTCCTGACTTTC.

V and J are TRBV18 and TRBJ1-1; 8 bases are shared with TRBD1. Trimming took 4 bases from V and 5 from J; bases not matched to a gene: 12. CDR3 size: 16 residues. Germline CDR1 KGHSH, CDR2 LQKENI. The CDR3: CASSLTGTGRWTEAFF. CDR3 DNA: TGTGCCAGCTCACTAACCGGGACAGGTCGATGGACTGAAGCTTTCTTT.

CDR3 loop: CASSLGLAGPQYF. CDR3 bases: TGTGCCAGCAGTTTGGGACTAGCGGGGCCTCAGTACTTC. The V gene is TRBV6-5, the J gene TRBJ2-7, with 13 bases that match TRBD2. From germline, CDR1 is MNHEY and CDR2 SVGAGI. The CDR3 runs to 13 residues. Trimming cost V 4 bases and J 10 bases; bases outside gene matches: 4.

In DNA, the CDR3 is TGTGCCAGCAGTTTAATCGCCACCCGTACAGGGGGCGGTGCAAGTGGCTACACCTTC. Translating it yields CASSLIATRTGGGASGYTF. V usage is TRBV27 and J usage is TRBJ1-2, with 9 bases that match TRBD1. The V segment lost 2 bases and the J segment 7 bases; nucleotides outside the gene matches: 20. The CDR3 is 19 amino acids. The germline V gene encodes CDR1 MNHEY and CDR2 SMNVEV (reference sequence).

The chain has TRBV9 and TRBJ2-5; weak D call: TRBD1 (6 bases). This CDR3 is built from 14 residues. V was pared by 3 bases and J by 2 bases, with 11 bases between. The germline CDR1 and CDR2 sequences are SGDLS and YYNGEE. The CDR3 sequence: CASSGGTLQETQYF. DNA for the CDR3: TGTGCCAGCAGCGGGGGGACACTTCAAGAGACCCAGTACTTC.

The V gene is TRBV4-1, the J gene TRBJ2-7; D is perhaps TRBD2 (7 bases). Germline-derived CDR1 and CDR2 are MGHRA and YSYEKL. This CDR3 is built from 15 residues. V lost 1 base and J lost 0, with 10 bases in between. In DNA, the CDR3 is TGCGCCAGCAGCCAAGTTGCGGGGGCCTCCTACGAGCAGTACTTC. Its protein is CASSQVAGASYEQYF.